This T cell receptor beta chain was profiled in a study of CD8 T cells in ankylosing spondylitis. Overall study results and limits: A motif in TCR beta, a set of seven to nine highly homologous variants, appeared characteristic of ankylosing spondylitis blood. Clones linked to disease were reported to show significant enrichment in matched ankylosing spondylitis synovial fluid. Some of the motif variants had earlier been found in reactive arthritis patients' fluid and blood. Relatively scarce in peripheral blood, disease-linked clones were CD8+.

Notes on this clonotype: Antigen: not known.

Trimming at V came to 2 bases and at J to 0 bases, leaving 7 bases not matched to a gene. The CDR3 runs to 17 residues. CDR1 and CDR2 (germline): SGHRS, YFSETQ. 5'-RACE, quantitative and with molecular barcodes, yielded the TCR beta libraries. One entry per CDR3 protein, called by TCRdb with MiXCR from the 5' RACE reads. The sample contains roughly 700,000 distinct CDR3 sequences, over 15% of which appear only once. The chain couples TRBV5-1 to TRBJ1-4, with 7 bases matching TRBD1. Source material: blood, either unsorted or a sorted T cell fraction (not recorded which). This clonotype was sampled from a male donor with ankylosing spondylitis. The CDR3 loop reads CASSLTSQGSTNEKLFF. The CDR3 nucleotides are TGCGCCAGCAGCTTAACCTCACAGGGGTCAACTAATGAAAAACTGTTTTTT. The complete variable domain, with remaining parts taken from reference TRBV5-1 and TRBJ1-4, reads KAGVTQTPRYLIKTRGQQVTLSCSPISGHRSVSWYQQTPGQGLQFLFEYFSETQRNKGNFPGRFSGRQFSNSRSEMNVSTLELGDSALYLCASSLTSQGSTNEKLFFGSGTQLSVL.